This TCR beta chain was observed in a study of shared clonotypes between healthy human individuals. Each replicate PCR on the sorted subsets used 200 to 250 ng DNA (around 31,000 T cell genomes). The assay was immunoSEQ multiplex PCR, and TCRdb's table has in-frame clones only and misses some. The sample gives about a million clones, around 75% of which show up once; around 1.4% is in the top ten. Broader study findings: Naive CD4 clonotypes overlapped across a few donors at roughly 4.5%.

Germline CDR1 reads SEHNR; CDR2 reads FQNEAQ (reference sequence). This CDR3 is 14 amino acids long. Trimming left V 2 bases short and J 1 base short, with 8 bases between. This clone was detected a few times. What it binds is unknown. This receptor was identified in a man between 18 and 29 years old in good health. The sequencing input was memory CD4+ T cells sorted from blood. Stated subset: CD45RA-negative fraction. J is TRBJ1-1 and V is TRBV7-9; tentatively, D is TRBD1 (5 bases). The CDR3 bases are TGTGCCAGCAGCTTAATGGGGGGGAACACTGAAGCTTTCTTT. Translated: CASSLMGGNTEAFF.